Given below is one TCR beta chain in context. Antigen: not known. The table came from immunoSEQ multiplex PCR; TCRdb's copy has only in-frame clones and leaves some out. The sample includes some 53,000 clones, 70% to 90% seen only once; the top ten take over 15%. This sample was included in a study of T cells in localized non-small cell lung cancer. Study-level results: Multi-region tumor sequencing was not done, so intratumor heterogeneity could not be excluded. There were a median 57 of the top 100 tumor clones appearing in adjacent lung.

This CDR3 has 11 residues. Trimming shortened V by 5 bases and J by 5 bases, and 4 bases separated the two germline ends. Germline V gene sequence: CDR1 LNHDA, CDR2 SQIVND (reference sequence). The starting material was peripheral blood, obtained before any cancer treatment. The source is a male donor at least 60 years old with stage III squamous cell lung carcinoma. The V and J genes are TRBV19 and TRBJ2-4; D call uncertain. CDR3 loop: CASSQENIQYF. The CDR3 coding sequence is TGTGCCAGTAGTCAGGAAAACATTCAGTACTTC.